The sequence of this TCR beta chain was determined in a study of T cells expressing NK-cell markers. Across the whole study: Sorted CD3+CD56+NKG2C+, CD3+CD56+NKG2C- and CD3+CD56-NKG2C+ T cells supplied TCR beta repertoires. Most of the eight sequenced donors tested HCMV-seropositive; one tested seronegative. Study-wide findings and caveats: Over 5 donors carried dominant NKG2C+ clonotypes that made up roughly 1.0-7.5% of their CD8+ T cells.

Beta-chain TCR cDNA was generated via 5'RACE template switching with UMIs. From its re-call of the 5' RACE reads, TCRdb lists each CDR3 protein once, without DNA. Its clone listing holds about 180,000 distinct CDR3 sequences. A note on this clonotype: The antigen remains unidentified.

The germline V gene encodes CDR1 KGHDR and CDR2 SFDVKD. This CDR3 has 13 residues. This TCR came from a man aged 18-70 years in good health. The J gene is TRBJ2-7, the V gene TRBV24-1; the TCRdb call, TRBD1, lacks DNA for checking. Sequencing was carried out using blood T cells: a sorted CD56 or NKG2C T cell subset, CD4+ or CD8+ T cells, or bulk PBMC T cells (not recorded which). The CDR3 protein is CATSDYDRNKQYF.